This T cell receptor beta chain is from a study of CD8 T cells in ankylosing spondylitis. Remarks on this clonotype: The junction departs from germline at one end; a sequencing error may be responsible.

MiXCR, applied by TCRdb to the 5' RACE reads, yields one record per CDR3 protein. The sample comprises roughly 120,000 distinct CDR3 sequences, roughly an eighth of which are singletons, and around 3% rests with the top ten. This CDR3 spans 15 amino acids. CDR1 SGHNT and CDR2 YYREEE come from the germline V gene (reference sequence). Sequencing was carried out using blood, either unsorted or a sorted T cell fraction (not recorded which). The origin of this receptor is a female donor with ankylosing spondylitis or in good health (not recorded which). The chain joins TRBV5-4 to TRBJ2-5; 9 bases are a match to TRBD1. CDR3 in amino acids: CANSRDRVLQETQYF. In DNA, the CDR3 is TGTGCCAACAGCCGGGACAGGGTCCTCCAAGAGACCCAGTACTTC.